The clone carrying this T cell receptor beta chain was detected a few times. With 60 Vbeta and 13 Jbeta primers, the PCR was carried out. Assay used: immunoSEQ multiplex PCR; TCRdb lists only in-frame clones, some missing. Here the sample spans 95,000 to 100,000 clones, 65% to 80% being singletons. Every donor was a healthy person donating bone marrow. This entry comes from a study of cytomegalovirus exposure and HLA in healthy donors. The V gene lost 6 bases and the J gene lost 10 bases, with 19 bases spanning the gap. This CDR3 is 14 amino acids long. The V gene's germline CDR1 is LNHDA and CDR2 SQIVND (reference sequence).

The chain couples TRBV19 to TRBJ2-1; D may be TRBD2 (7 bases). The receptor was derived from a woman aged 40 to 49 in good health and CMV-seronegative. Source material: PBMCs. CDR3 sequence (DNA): TGTGCCAGTAGCGTTTTGGGGGGGCTTGAGGAGCAGTTCTTC. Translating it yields CASSVLGGLEEQFF.